This T cell receptor beta chain was identified in a study of response to subunit inactivated influenza vaccine. Findings of the study overall: Each seasonal influenza vaccination recruits few new T cells, the authors suggested.

A remark on this clonotype: Its cognate antigen is unknown.

CDR1 and CDR2 (germline): SGDLS, YYNGEE. The CDR3 is 15 residues long. V lost 0 bases and J lost 2, with 10 bases in between. From the RT-PCR reads, TCRdb called clonotypes with MiXCR, one entry per CDR3 protein. The data show about 780,000 distinct CDR3 sequences, with around 20% seen just once and roughly a tenth held by the top ten. This TCR was sampled from a man between 45 and 60 years old who received an inactivated influenza vaccine. Material: PBMCs from blood, obtained less than 6 days after vaccination. The V and J genes are TRBV9 and TRBJ2-3; tentatively, D is TRBD2 (6 bases). The DNA for the CDR3 is TGTGCCAGCAGCGTAGCGGGGACTTTCACAGATACGCAGTATTTT. Translating gives CASSVAGTFTDTQYF.